Following are 22 T cell receptor beta chains from one sample sequenced in a study of cytomegalovirus exposure and HLA in healthy donors. Assay used: immunoSEQ multiplex PCR; TCRdb lists only in-frame clones, some missing. The sample shows approximately 180,000 clones, around nine tenths of them seen only once. Sample: PBMCs. The receptors were sampled from a woman in her twenties or thirties in good health and CMV-seronegative.

The chain employs TRBV5-1 and TRBJ2-7; 7 positions match TRBD1. The CDR3 runs 17 residues. Germline V gene sequence: CDR1 SGHRS, CDR2 YFSETQ. J was trimmed by 0 bases and V by 4 bases; bases with no gene match: 13. CDR3 protein: CASSPFDRVTPSYEQYF. As DNA, the CDR3 is TGCGCCAGCAGCCCGTTCGACAGGGTAACCCCCTCCTACGAGCAGTACTTC.

The V call is TRBV6-1, the J call TRBJ2-7; D perhaps matches TRBD1 (6 bases). V was pared by 5 bases and J by 0 bases, with 14 bases between. The CDR3 runs 15 residues. The V gene's germline CDR1 is MNHNS and CDR2 SASEGT. CDR3 in amino acids: CASSSSGTPSYEQYF. CDR3 nucleotide sequence: TGTGCCAGCAGTTCTTCCGGGACACCCTCCTACGAGCAGTACTTC.

J is TRBJ1-5 and V is TRBV5-1, with TRBD1 identical over 11 bases. From germline, CDR1 is SGHRS and CDR2 YFSETQ. V lost 4 bases and J lost 7; bases outside the gene matches: 4. This CDR3 contains 14 residues. The CDR3 coding sequence is TGCGCCAGCAGCGCCGGGACAGGGGGACAGCCCCAGCATTTT. Its protein product is CASSAGTGGQPQHF.

There are a few counts of this clone. The chain joins TRBV7-2 to TRBJ1-5; D is uncertain. The CDR3 is made up of 13 amino acids. Trimming stripped 5 bases from V and 2 bases from J, with 7 bases between. Germline V gives CDR1 SGHTA, CDR2 FQGNSA. CDR3: CASSPRGNQPQHF. Written as DNA, the CDR3 is TGTGCCAGCAGCCCCCGGGGCAATCAGCCCCAGCATTTT.

The rearrangement joins TRBV5-5 to TRBJ2-7; tentative D call: TRBD1 (5 bases). CDR3 length equals 14 residues. The ends were cut back, 2 bases at V and 3 bases at J, with 12 bases in the middle. Germline V gene lookup returns CDR1 SGHKS and CDR2 YYEKEE (reference sequence). As DNA, the CDR3 is TGTGCCAGCAGCTTTGCTGCAGGGCTCTACGAGCAGTACTTC. This translates into CASSFAAGLYEQYF.

The rearrangement joins TRBV6-5 to TRBJ1-5; D perhaps matches TRBD1 (5 bases). The germline gives CDR1 MNHEY, CDR2 SVGAGI. V shed 6 bases and J shed 6 bases, with 21 bases lying between them. The CDR3 contains 16 residues. The CDR3 DNA sequence: TGTGCCAGCAGCTACAGGATAAGGGGTGGGGTTCAGCCCCAGCATTTT. It yields the protein CASSYRIRGGVQPQHF.

The chain joins TRBV5-8 to TRBJ2-2; D uncertain. Trimming cost V 0 bases and J 7 bases, with 4 bases left between them. Germline V lookup: CDR1 SGHTS, CDR2 YDEGEE. This CDR3 is built from 12 residues. For the CDR3, the DNA is TGTGCCAGCAGCTTGGACGGCGGGGAGCTGTTTTTT. Its translation is CASSLDGGELFF.

Regarding this clone: Within the sample, other DNA sequences also encode this same CDR3. The V call is TRBV5-1, the J call TRBJ1-1, with D unresolved. Between the trimmed V and J ends, which lost 0 bases and 4 bases, there was a span of 7 bases. The CDR3 consists of 13 residues. Germline V gene sequence: CDR1 SGHRS, CDR2 YFSETQ. The CDR3 DNA reads TGCGCCAGCAGCTTGGGGCAGTCCACTGAAGCTTTCTTT. It specifies CASSLGQSTEAFF.

The chain combines TRBV5-4 with TRBJ1-2; D is ambiguous. Germline V gives CDR1 SGHNT, CDR2 YYREEE (reference sequence). The CDR3 is made up of 15 amino acids. V lost 0 bases and J lost 0, with 9 bases in between. This chain's CDR3 is CASSLVRNTNYGYTF. The CDR3 coding sequence is TGTGCCAGCAGCTTGGTCAGGAATACTAACTATGGCTACACCTTC.

This chain joins TRBV6-1 and TRBJ2-3; maybe TRBD1 (5 bases). The CDR3 is made up of 17 amino acids. V dropped 2 bases and J dropped 0 bases, with 15 bases sitting between them. The germline V gene has CDR1 MNHNS and CDR2 SASEGT. CDR3 amino acids: CASSEIRQNPSTDTQYF. The CDR3 DNA follows: TGTGCCAGCAGTGAAATCCGACAGAACCCTAGCACAGATACGCAGTATTTT.

This clone was counted a single time. This chain joins TRBV5-4 and TRBJ1-6, with D perhaps TRBD1 (6 bases). Germline-derived CDR1 and CDR2 are SGHNT and YYREEE (reference sequence). The CDR3 length is 15 residues. V shed 0 bases and J shed 9 bases, with 13 bases lying between them. For the CDR3, the DNA is TGTGCCAGCAGCTTGGCTCAGGGGAGTGGTTCACCCCTCCACTTT. It encodes CASSLAQGSGSPLHF.

The V gene is TRBV7-9, the J gene TRBJ1-6, with a possible D match to TRBD1 (6 bases). The CDR3 has 15 residues. Germline CDR1 is SEHNR and CDR2 is FQNEAQ (reference sequence). V dropped 1 base and J dropped 6 bases, with 10 bases sitting between them. CDR3 protein: CASSLGGGSNSPLHF. CDR3 nucleotide sequence: TGTGCCAGCAGCTTAGGGGGGGGCTCTAATTCACCCCTCCACTTT.

CDR3 in DNA: TGTGCCTGGAGGCGACGGGAGGCTGAAGCTTTCTTT. This gives the protein CAWRRREAEAFF. The V call is TRBV30, the J call TRBJ1-1; D gene uncertain. Trimming shortened V by 3 bases and J by 6 bases, and 11 bases separated the two germline ends. CDR3 length: 12 residues. CDR1 and CDR2 from the germline V gene are GTSNPN and SVGIG (reference sequence).

The chain has TRBV5-4 and TRBJ2-1, with 11 bases fitting TRBD2. This CDR3 region has 16 residues. The V segment lost 0 bases and the J segment 8 bases; nucleotides outside the gene matches: 7. Germline values: CDR1 SGHNT, CDR2 YYREEE (reference sequence). The CDR3 coding sequence is TGTGCCAGCAGCTTGGGTCTAGCGGGGGGCTCATATGAGCAGTTCTTC. This translates into CASSLGLAGGSYEQFF.

The gene calls are TRBV5-4 and TRBJ2-3; 10 bases are shared with TRBD2. The J segment lost 4 bases and the V segment lost 0 bases, leaving 8 bases of the junction unmatched. Germline V lookup: CDR1 SGHNT, CDR2 YYREEE (reference sequence). This CDR3 comprises 17 residues. The CDR3 loop is CASSLAWTSGQADTQYF. CDR3 coding DNA: TGTGCCAGCAGCTTGGCTTGGACTAGCGGTCAAGCAGATACGCAGTATTTT.

V usage is TRBV14 and J usage is TRBJ2-1; 8 nucleotides agree with TRBD2. The germline CDR1 and CDR2 sequences are SGHDN and FVKESK. This CDR3 contains 15 residues. Trimming took 1 base from V and 9 from J; bases not matched to a gene: 8. The CDR3 DNA follows: TGTGCCAGCAGCCAAGGTCCGGGGGGGCCCTTTGAGCAGTTCTTC. It encodes CASSQGPGGPFEQFF.

The gene calls are TRBV11-2 and TRBJ2-3, with D possibly being TRBD1 (6 bases). The germline gives CDR1 SGHAT, CDR2 FQNNGV. V lost 1 base to trimming and J lost 1 base, with 9 bases between them. The CDR3 contains 15 residues. The CDR3 sequence is CASSLGPGGTDTQYF. The CDR3 DNA follows: TGTGCCAGCAGCTTAGGCCCAGGGGGCACAGATACGCAGTATTTT.

CDR3: CASSLAMRSGDRADTQYF. The DNA of the CDR3 is TGTGCCAGCAGCTTGGCCATGAGGAGCGGGGATCGTGCAGATACGCAGTATTTT. The gene calls are TRBV5-4 and TRBJ2-3; 7 bases line up with TRBD2. The CDR3 runs 18 residues. Trimming took 0 bases from V and 4 from J; bases not matched to a gene: 14. Germline loops: CDR1 SGHNT, CDR2 YYREEE (reference sequence).

The genes are TRBV5-4 and TRBJ1-2, with 8 bases aligning to TRBD1. The V segment lost 7 bases and the J segment 1 base; nucleotides outside the gene matches: 12. The CDR3 has 16 residues. Germline values: CDR1 SGHNT, CDR2 YYREEE (reference sequence). The CDR3 here is CASSGQDSFGNYGYTF. The CDR3 region has the DNA TGTGCCAGCTCGGGACAGGATTCTTTTGGTAACTATGGCTACACCTTC.

The rearrangement links TRBV15 to TRBJ2-1, with D tentatively TRBD1 (6 bases). This CDR3 region has 15 residues. Germline V lookup: CDR1 LNHNV, CDR2 YYDKDF (reference sequence). V shed 7 bases and J shed 2 bases, with 15 bases lying between them. The CDR3 loop is CATNLGDTTYNEQFF. The DNA of the CDR3 is TGTGCCACCAACCTGGGGGACACAACCTACAATGAGCAGTTCTTC.

This chain uses TRBV6-5 with TRBJ2-7, with a possible D match to TRBD1 (6 bases). Germline values: CDR1 MNHEY, CDR2 SVGAGI. The CDR3 consists of 12 residues. V lost 2 bases, J lost 4 bases, and 6 bases lay in between. DNA of the CDR3: TGTGCCAGCAGTTACACAGGGTACGAGCAGTACTTC. As protein: CASSYTGYEQYF.

The chain links TRBV7-5 to TRBJ1-1; no check of the table's D call, TRBD1, against the DNA was made. TRBV7-5 is reported as a pseudogene. There are 16 residues in the CDR3. The CDR3 reads CARSLGGQGLHTEAFF. CDR3 nucleotides: TGTGCCAGAAGCTTAGGTGGTCAGGGGTTGCACACTGAAGCTTTCTTT.